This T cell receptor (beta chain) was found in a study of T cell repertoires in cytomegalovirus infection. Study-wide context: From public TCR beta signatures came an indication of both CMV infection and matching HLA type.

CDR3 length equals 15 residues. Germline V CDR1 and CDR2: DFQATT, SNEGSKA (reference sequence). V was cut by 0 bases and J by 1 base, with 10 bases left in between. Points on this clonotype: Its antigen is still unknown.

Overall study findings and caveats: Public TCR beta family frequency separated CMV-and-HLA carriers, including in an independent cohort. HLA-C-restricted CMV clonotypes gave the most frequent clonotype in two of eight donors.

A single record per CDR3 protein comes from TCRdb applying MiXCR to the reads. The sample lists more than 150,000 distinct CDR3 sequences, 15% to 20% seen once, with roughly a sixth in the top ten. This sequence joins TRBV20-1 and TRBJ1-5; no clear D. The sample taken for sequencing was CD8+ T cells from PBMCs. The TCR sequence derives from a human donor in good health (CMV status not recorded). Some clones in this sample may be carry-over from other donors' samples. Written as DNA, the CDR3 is TGCAGTGCTAGAGATGGCGGGAGGAGCAATCAGCCCCAGCATTTT. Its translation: CSARDGGRSNQPQHF.